This T cell receptor beta chain was retrieved from a study of blood T cell repertoires in COVID-19. Study information: COVID-19 samples from acute and convalescent phases originated in the United States, Italy and Spain. Sample material is recorded as cDNA or gDNA derived from T cells, B-cell-depleted T cells, or PBMCs.

The CDR3 covers 15 residues. Per the original data handling: Reference gene primer amplification yielded estimated nucleated cell counts. Assay used: immunoSEQ multiplex PCR; TCRdb lists only in-frame clones, some missing. From that table come the V and J calls and clone size; the DNA was used to work out D and trimming. This sample has around 130,000 clones, with around 83% found just once. V and J are TRBV21-1 and TRBJ2-5; TRBD1, the D gene given by the table, was not confirmed from the DNA. TRBV21-1 is reported as a pseudogene. The receptor was isolated from a woman over 75 with acute or convalescent COVID-19. Specimen: peripheral blood. CDR3 protein: CASSARNRDVETQYF. CDR3 in DNA: TGTGCCAGCAGCGCACGCAACAGGGATGTAGAGACCCAGTACTTC.